This T cell receptor beta chain was captured by sequencing in a study of shared clonotypes between healthy human individuals. Looking at the study overall: The donors, two women and a few men, were aged 18 to 49.

The germline gives CDR1 SGHTA, CDR2 FQGTGA. The V end lost 4 bases, the J end lost 2 bases, and 9 bases lay between the germline ends. The CDR3 has 14 amino acids. This clone was detected only once. The target antigen is unknown. Measured with immunoSEQ multiplex PCR; TCRdb has only the in-frame clones, and not every one. Among some 490,000 clones listed, approximately 84% were seen once. Findings and caveats of the study: Donor clonotype sharing was expected to depend on sequencing depth.

This sequence originates from a woman aged 40 to 50 in good health. Some clones in this sample may be carry-over from other donors' samples. The V call is TRBV7-3, the J call TRBJ1-5; no definite D call. Sequenced input: PBMCs. The CDR3: CASSSSEGNQPQHF. In DNA, the CDR3 is TGTGCCAGCAGCTCCTCCGAGGGCAATCAGCCCCAGCATTTT.